This T cell receptor beta chain stems from a study of vaccination effects on CD4 cells after COVID-19 (dated by TCRdb to 2022 to 2024). For the wider study: Each participant got two doses of an mRNA SARS-CoV-2 vaccine, either BNT162b2 or mRNA-1273. Cultures from other donors in the study were sequenced using the Oncomine TCR Beta short-read assay on an Illumina iSeq 100. SARS-CoV-2 spike-specific CD4+ TCR repertoires were compared before and after mRNA vaccination in COVID-19 convalescent patients and in infection-naive vaccine recipients. Altogether, 10 COVID-19 convalescent patients and a few SARS-CoV-2-naive healthy vaccine recipients made up the full study.

Summary of the overall study and its limitations: Limitations of the study were the small number of convalescent patients and the absence of early post-infection timepoints. In healthy vaccine recipients, vaccine-induced clones were almost all SARS-CoV-2 mono-reactive, with only 1 of 255 cross-reactive with common cold coronaviruses. At late post-vaccination timepoints, both infection-induced and vaccine-induced clones showed marked clonal contraction, consistent with waning T cell responses.

Library preparation used the immunoSEQ multiplex PCR assay. DNA from the CD4+ T cells that had been cultured and isolated underwent TCR beta CDR3 sequencing. Per the authors' processing: Non-productive TCR sequences were removed and reads were trimmed to the CDR3 region, keeping CDR3s of at least 7 amino acids. Antigen-specific clonotypes were identified using the MANAFEST web app by comparison of expansion in peptide wells against reference cultures. For clones to be considered positive, expansion at FDR<0.05 versus reference and all other wells, an odds ratio above 5, and a frequency above 0.1% in two replicate wells were required. A clonotype was defined as cross-reactive if the clonotype was significantly expanded both in SARS-CoV-2 spike wells and in at least one common cold coronavirus spike condition. Levenshtein distance calculated with the stringdist R package was used to assess CDR3 similarity, and unrooted trees were constructed with ape in R 3.6.1. This is the immuneACCESS table as TCRdb keeps it, with only in-frame sequences that have V and J called. A part of the clones is gone; compared with another copy, unresolved V genes explain less than half, and the rest is unexplained. The V and J calls and clone size were taken over from that table, and D and trimming were inferred from the DNA. The sample table lists 73,000 or so clones, over 70% of them with a count of one. The ten largest clones add up to over 9.5% of the sample.

Including the terminal cysteine and phenylalanine, the CDR3 comprises 12 residues. Only the CDR3 DNA is retained, 36 bases long and in frame from the first base. The germline V gene provides CDR1 SGHAT and CDR2 FQNNGV. V lost 0 bases and J lost 6 bases; the stretch between them is 3 bases long. In the ViraFEST assay, PBMC were stimulated with viral peptide pools, and antigen-specific CD4+ T cell clonotypes were then identified by expansion using TCR sequencing. After less than eleven days of culture, CD4+ T cells were isolated with the EasySep CD4+ T cell isolation kit. Healthy vaccine recipients had no prior SARS-CoV-2 infection, confirmed by negative nucleocapsid antibodies before and after vaccination. Around 2.1 million PBMC per well were cultured with approximately 10 ug/ml peptides in IMDM containing around 5% human AB serum, roughly 10 IU/ml IL-2 and gentamicin. Half of the culture medium was replaced with fresh IL-2-containing medium on days 3 and 7. Each peptide stimulation condition was cultured in triplicate wells unless otherwise noted. PBMC were separated from whole blood using Ficoll-Paque Plus gradient centrifugation and were then either cryopreserved at -140C or used fresh. The overlapping peptide pools covered the spike proteins of SARS-CoV-2 as well as those of the common cold coronaviruses HCoV-NL63, HCoV-OC43 and HCoV-229E. The QIAamp micro DNA kit was used to extract genomic DNA from the cultured CD4+ T cells.

This clone was recorded once. Its antigen remains unidentified. The sample holds no much larger clone one base away, and base qualities are not on file. Sequencing was performed on CD4+ T cells from PBMCs cultured with SARS-CoV-2 spike peptides, taken before COVID-19 vaccination. The label giving this sample's cell subset or site can be read as: SARS-CoV-2 spike overlapping peptide pool stimulation. Recombination joined TRBV11-2 with TRBJ2-1, with no confidently assigned D gene. This receptor was obtained from a human donor who received a COVID-19 vaccine. The CDR3 reads as follows: CASSLESNEQFF. The nucleotides read TGTGCCAGCAGCTTAGAGAGCAATGAGCAGTTCTTC. Where the CDR3 stops, the reference TRBV11-2 and TRBJ2-1 genes take over; the full variable domain is EAGVAQSPRYKIIEKRQSVAFWCNPISGHATLYWYQQILGQGPKLLIQFQNNGVVDDSQLPKDRFSAERLKGVDSTLKIQPAKLEDSAVYLCASSLESNEQFFGPGTRLTVL.